Below, 23 T cell receptor beta chains from the same sample are listed, as sequenced in a study of blood T cell repertoires in COVID-19. Using immunoSEQ multiplex PCR, the repertoire was profiled, and TCRdb retains in-frame clones only, with some absent. The sample contains a few hundred thousand clones, about 91% of which appear only once. The specimen was peripheral blood. These receptors all stem from a woman aged 25 to 39 with COVID-19, enrolled during active disease.

The chain has TRBV29-1 and TRBJ1-4; D may be TRBD1 (5 bases). The CDR3 runs 12 residues. CDR1 and CDR2 (germline): SQVTM, ANQGSEA. V lost 5 bases and J lost 10, with 14 bases in between. CDR3 in amino acids: CSVKQIGGKLFF. CDR3 nucleotides: TGCAGCGTTAAACAAATCGGGGGAAAACTGTTTTTT.

The V gene is TRBV5-4, the J gene TRBJ2-1; D uncertain. There are 13 residues in the CDR3. CDR1 is SGHNT, CDR2 YYREEE, per germline (reference sequence). V was pared by 2 bases and J by 7 bases, with 10 bases between. The CDR3 DNA reads TGTGCCAGCAGCTTTAACCACCGGAATGAGCAGTTCTTC. This encodes CASSFNHRNEQFF.

The chain recombines TRBV9 with TRBJ2-3; D perhaps matches TRBD2 (5 bases). CDR1 and CDR2 (germline): SGDLS, YYNGEE. The ends were cut back, 3 bases at V and 0 bases at J, with 5 bases in the middle. CDR3 length: 13 residues. The CDR3 nucleotides read TGTGCCAGCAGCGGGACTAGCACAGATACGCAGTATTTT. This codes for CASSGTSTDTQYF. Combining the CDR3 with reference TRBV9 and TRBJ2-3 gives the whole variable domain DSGVTQTPKHLITATGQRVTLRCSPRSGDLSVYWYQQSLDQGLQFLIQYYNGEERAKGNILERFSAQQFPDLHSELNLSSLELGDSALYFCASSGTSTDTQYFGPGTRLTVL.

J is TRBJ2-5 and V is TRBV28; 7 bases are a match to TRBD1. From germline, CDR1 is MDHEN and CDR2 SYDVKM. Trimming removed 2 bases from V and 6 bases from J; junction bases left unmatched: 3. The CDR3 consists of 13 residues. CDR3 bases: TGTGCCAGCAGTTTAGACAGGGTGAAGACCCAGTACTTC. It is translated as CASSLDRVKTQYF.

The V call is TRBV28, the J call TRBJ1-2, with D perhaps TRBD1 (5 bases). Germline assignment: CDR1 MDHEN and CDR2 SYDVKM. V was shortened by 4 bases and J by 4 bases, with 7 bases between the two germline ends. The length of the CDR3 is 12 residues. The CDR3 DNA follows: TGTGCCAGCAGTTCGACAGTCTATGGCTACACCTTC. Translating gives CASSSTVYGYTF.

This rearrangement joins TRBV5-1 to TRBJ2-7, with 7 bases aligning to TRBD1. The CDR3 is made up of 14 amino acids. The trim removed 1 base at V and 6 bases at J, leaving 7 bases unmatched. CDR1 SGHRS and CDR2 YFSETQ come from the germline V gene. The CDR3 here is CASSLYQGVFEQYV. The CDR3, as DNA: TGCGCCAGCAGCTTGTACCAGGGGGTCTTCGAGCAGTACGTC.

V and J are TRBV27 and TRBJ2-7; TRBD2 aligns across 9 bases. Trimming removed 0 bases from V and 2 bases from J; junction bases left unmatched: 8. Looked up from germline, CDR1 is MNHEY and CDR2 is SMNVEV (reference sequence). This CDR3 contains 17 residues. The CDR3 DNA is TGTGCCAGCAGTTTATCGGTATTGCGGGGGGGAACCTACGAGCAGTACTTC. Its translation is CASSLSVLRGGTYEQYF.

This clone was counted once. This rearrangement joins TRBV6-5 to TRBJ2-7, with D perhaps matching TRBD1 (6 bases). Looked up from germline, CDR1 is MNHEY and CDR2 is SVGAGI. CDR3 length: 14 amino acids. V dropped 4 bases and J dropped 3 bases, with 13 bases sitting between them. The DNA for the CDR3 is TGTGCCAGCAGTTCTCAACAAGGGGGCTACGAGCAGTACGTC. It codes for CASSSQQGGYEQYV.

The gene calls are TRBV29-1 and TRBJ1-2, with 10 nucleotides matching TRBD1. The CDR3 runs to 13 residues. V lost 5 bases, J lost 2 bases, and 2 bases stayed unmatched. The germline V gene has CDR1 SQVTM and CDR2 ANQGSEA. The CDR3 coding sequence is TGCAGCGTTAGGACAGGGGGGAACTATGGCTACACCTTC. Translation gives CSVRTGGNYGYTF.

The chain employs TRBV5-1 and TRBJ2-1; 11 bases are shared with TRBD2. Germline V lookup: CDR1 SGHRS, CDR2 YFSETQ. The CDR3 has 15 amino acids. The V and J ends lost 0 bases and 6 bases, in that order; junction bases with no gene match: 2. The CDR3 region is CASSLAGLAGNEQFF. The CDR3 DNA is TGCGCCAGCAGCTTGGCCGGACTAGCGGGCAATGAGCAGTTCTTC.

The genes are TRBV11-1 and TRBJ1-3; D is uncertain. The germline V gene has CDR1 SGHAT and CDR2 FQDESV (reference sequence). The ends were cut back, 5 bases at V and 9 bases at J, with 17 bases in the middle. CDR3 length: 14 residues. CDR3 nucleotides: TGTGCCAGCAGCCCCCGCTTCGCGACTGGCACCATATATTTT. Its translation is CASSPRFATGTIYF. The full variable domain, completed using reference TRBV11-1 and TRBJ1-3, is EAEVAQSPRYKITEKSQAVAFWCDPISGHATLYWYRQILGQGPELLVQFQDESVVDDSQLPKDRFSAERLKGVDSTLKIQPAELGDSAMYLCASSPRFATGTIYFGEGSWLTVV.

This clone was recorded many times. The chain combines TRBV5-4 with TRBJ2-7; D remains unclear. The CDR3 length is 10 residues. Germline V gives CDR1 SGHNT, CDR2 YYREEE (reference sequence). The V gene lost 1 base and the J gene lost 6 bases, with 2 bases spanning the gap. The CDR3 sequence is CASSLREQYV. In nucleotides, the CDR3 is TGTGCCAGCAGCTTGCGCGAGCAGTACGTC.

The chain combines TRBV30 with TRBJ2-7, with TRBD2 matching 14 bases. Germline-derived CDR1 and CDR2 are GTSNPN and SVGIG (reference sequence). The trim removed 3 bases at V and 6 bases at J, leaving 4 bases unmatched. This CDR3 is 14 amino acids long. The CDR3 DNA follows: TGTGCCTGGAGGGACGGACTAGCGGGGGGCGAGCAGTACGTC. Translation gives CAWRDGLAGGEQYV.

This chain connects TRBV4-1 to TRBJ1-3; tentative D call: TRBD1 (6 bases). The germline gives CDR1 MGHRA, CDR2 YSYEKL. The CDR3 loop spans 15 amino acids. Deletions cut 3 bases from V and 0 bases from J, with 9 bases between. CDR3 protein: CASSQTGDSGNTIYF. CDR3 in DNA: TGCGCCAGCAGCCAGACAGGTGACTCTGGAAACACCATATATTTT.

CDR3 bases: TGTGCCAGCAGCTTAGGTCCGGGTAACTATGGCTACACCTTC. Translated: CASSLGPGNYGYTF. The chain carries TRBV11-3 and TRBJ1-2, with D unresolved. Germline V gene lookup returns CDR1 SGHNT and CDR2 YENEEA. Between the trimmed V and J ends, which lost 1 base and 1 base, there was a span of 7 bases. This CDR3 has 14 residues.

The CDR3 bases are TGTGCCAGCAGCTATTCGGGGTATGGCTACACCTTC. Its translation: CASSYSGYGYTF. The chain employs TRBV5-4 and TRBJ1-2; the D is unclear. V shed 3 bases and J shed 5 bases, with 8 bases lying between them. The CDR3 runs 12 residues. Germline V CDR1 and CDR2: SGHNT, YYREEE (reference sequence).

V usage is TRBV2 and J usage is TRBJ1-5; unclear D gene. The CDR3 length is 13 residues. Germline V gives CDR1 SNHLY, CDR2 FYNNEI. The V gene lost 7 bases and the J gene lost 8 bases, with 15 bases spanning the gap. The CDR3 reads CASNREGREPQHF. Written as DNA, the CDR3 is TGTGCCAGCAACCGGGAAGGGCGGGAGCCCCAGCATTTT. Filled out from reference TRBV2 and TRBJ1-5, the complete variable domain reads EPEVTQTPSHQVTQMGQEVILRCVPISNHLYFYWYRQILGQKVEFLVSFYNNEISEKSEIFDDQFSVERPDGSNFTLKIRSTKLEDSAMYFCASNREGREPQHFGDGTRLSIL.

V and J are TRBV29-1 and TRBJ1-1, with TRBD1 as a possible D gene (6 bases). Germline CDR1 is SQVTM and CDR2 is ANQGSEA. CDR3 size: 12 residues. Trimming removed 7 bases from V and 2 bases from J, with 11 bases in between. The CDR3 protein is CSAVQGNTEAFF. In DNA form, the CDR3 reads TGCAGCGCGGTACAGGGAAACACTGAAGCTTTCTTT. Based on the CDR3 plus reference TRBV29-1 and TRBJ1-1, the full variable domain is SAVISQKPSRDICQRGTSLTIQCQVDSQVTMMFWYRQQPGQSLTLIATANQGSEATYESGFVIDKFPISRPNLTFSTLTVSNMSPEDSSIYLCSAVQGNTEAFFGQGTRLTVV.

V usage is TRBV10-3 and J usage is TRBJ1-2; the D is unclear. CDR3 size: 14 residues. Germline V gene lookup returns CDR1 ENHRY and CDR2 SYGVKD. Trimming pared 8 bases from V and 4 bases from J, leaving 17 bases between. DNA of the CDR3: TGTGCCATCGCTAAGGAGGGAGGGCTCTATGGCTACACCTTC. Amino acids: CAIAKEGGLYGYTF.

Only one count was recorded for this clone. J is TRBJ1-6 and V is TRBV7-2, with D possibly being TRBD1 (5 bases). The germline V and J ends were trimmed by 0 bases and 0 bases, with 15 bases remaining between them. Germline lookup yields CDR1 SGHTA and CDR2 FQGNSA. This CDR3 region has 19 residues. The CDR3 DNA reads TGTGCCAGCAGCTTAGCGTTTCAGGGTCGGAGCTCCTATAATTCACCCCTCCACTTT. Its translation: CASSLAFQGRSSYNSPLHF.

The rearrangement links TRBV5-1 to TRBJ2-5; tentatively, D is TRBD2 (5 bases). The CDR3 is 19 amino acids. With 6 bases removed from V and 1 base from J, the gap between germline ends came to 28 bases. Germline V gene lookup returns CDR1 SGHRS and CDR2 YFSETQ. The CDR3 bases are TGCGCCAGCACCCCCGCCGGACTCGGACTGATAACCCTCCAAGAGACCCAGTACTTC. This sequence encodes CASTPAGLGLITLQETQYF.

This rearrangement joins TRBV6-5 to TRBJ2-3; D uncertain. Deletions cut 7 bases from V and 6 bases from J, with 8 bases between. From germline, CDR1 is MNHEY and CDR2 SVGAGI. There are 11 residues in the CDR3. The CDR3 DNA reads TGTGCCAGCATCAACCAGGATACGCAGTATTTT. As protein: CASINQDTQYF.

The V gene is TRBV19, the J gene TRBJ1-5, with a weak D call TRBD1 (5 bases). The germline gives CDR1 LNHDA, CDR2 SQIVND (reference sequence). Deletions cut 3 bases from V and 10 bases from J, with 10 bases between. This CDR3 is 12 amino acids long. The CDR3: CASSIQGGPQHF. CDR3 nucleotide sequence: TGTGCCAGTAGTATCCAGGGAGGTCCCCAGCATTTT.